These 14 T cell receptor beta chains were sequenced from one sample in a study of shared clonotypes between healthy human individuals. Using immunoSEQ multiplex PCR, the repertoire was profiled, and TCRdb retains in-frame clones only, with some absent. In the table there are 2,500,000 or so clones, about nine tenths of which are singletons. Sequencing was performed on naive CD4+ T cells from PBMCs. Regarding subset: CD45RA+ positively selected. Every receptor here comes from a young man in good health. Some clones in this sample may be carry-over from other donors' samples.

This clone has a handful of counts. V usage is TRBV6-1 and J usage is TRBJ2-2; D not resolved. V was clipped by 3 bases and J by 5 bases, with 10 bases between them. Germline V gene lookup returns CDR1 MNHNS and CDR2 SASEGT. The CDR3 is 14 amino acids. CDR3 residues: CASSDTKGTGELFF. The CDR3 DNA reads TGTGCCAGCAGTGATACAAAGGGAACCGGGGAGCTGTTTTTT.

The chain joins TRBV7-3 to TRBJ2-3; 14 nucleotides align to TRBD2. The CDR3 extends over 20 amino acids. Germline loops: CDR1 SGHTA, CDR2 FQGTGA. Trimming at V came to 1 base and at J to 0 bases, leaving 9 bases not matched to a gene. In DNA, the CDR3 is TGTGCCAGCAGCTTAAGGGGAGGACTAGCGGGAGGACGTAGCACAGATACGCAGTATTTT. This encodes CASSLRGGLAGGRSTDTQYF.

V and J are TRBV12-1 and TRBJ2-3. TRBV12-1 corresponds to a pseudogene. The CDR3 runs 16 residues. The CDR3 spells CASSPNLPVEADTQYF. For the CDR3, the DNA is TGTGCCAGCAGCCCCAACCTCCCCGTTGAAGCAGATACGCAGTATTTT.

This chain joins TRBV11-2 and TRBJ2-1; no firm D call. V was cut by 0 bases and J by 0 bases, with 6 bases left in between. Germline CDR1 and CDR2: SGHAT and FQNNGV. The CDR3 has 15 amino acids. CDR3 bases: TGTGCCAGCAGCTTAGACCCGAGCTCCTACAATGAGCAGTTCTTC. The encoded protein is CASSLDPSSYNEQFF.

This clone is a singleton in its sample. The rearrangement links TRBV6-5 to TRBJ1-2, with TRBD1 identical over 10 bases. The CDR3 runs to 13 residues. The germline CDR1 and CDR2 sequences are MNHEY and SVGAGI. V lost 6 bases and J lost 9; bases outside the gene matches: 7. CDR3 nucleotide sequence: TGTGCCAGCAGAAAGACAGGGGGCTTAAGCTACACCTTC. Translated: CASRKTGGLSYTF.

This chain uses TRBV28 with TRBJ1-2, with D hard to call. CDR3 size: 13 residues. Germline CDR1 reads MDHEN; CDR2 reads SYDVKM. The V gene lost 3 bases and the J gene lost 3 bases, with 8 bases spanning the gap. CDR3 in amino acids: CASSFPAHYGYTF. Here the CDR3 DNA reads TGTGCCAGCAGTTTTCCGGCTCACTATGGCTACACCTTC.

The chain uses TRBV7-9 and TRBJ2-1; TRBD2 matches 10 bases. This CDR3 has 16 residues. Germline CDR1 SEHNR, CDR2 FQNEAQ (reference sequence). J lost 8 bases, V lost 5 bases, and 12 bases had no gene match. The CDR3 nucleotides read TGTGCCAGCAGCCGAGAGATCCTAGCGGGAGTTTATGAGCAGTTCTTC. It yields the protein CASSREILAGVYEQFF. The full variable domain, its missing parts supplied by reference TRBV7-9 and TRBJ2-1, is DTGVSQNPRHKITKRGQNVTFRCDPISEHNRLYWYRQTLGQGPEFLTYFQNEAQLEKSRLLSDRFSAERPKGSFSTLEIQRTEQGDSAMYLCASSREILAGVYEQFFGPGTRLTVL.

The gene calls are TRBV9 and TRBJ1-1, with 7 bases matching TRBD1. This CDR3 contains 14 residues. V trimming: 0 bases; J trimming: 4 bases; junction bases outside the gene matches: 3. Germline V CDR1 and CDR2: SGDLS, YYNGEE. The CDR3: CASSVDRGGTEAFF. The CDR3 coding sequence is TGTGCCAGCAGCGTAGACAGGGGTGGCACTGAAGCTTTCTTT.

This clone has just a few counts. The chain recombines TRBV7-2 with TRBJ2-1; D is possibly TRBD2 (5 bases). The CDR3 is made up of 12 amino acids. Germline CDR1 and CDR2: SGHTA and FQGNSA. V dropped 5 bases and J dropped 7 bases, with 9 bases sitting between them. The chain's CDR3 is CASSEGGNEQFF. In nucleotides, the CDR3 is TGTGCCAGCAGCGAGGGCGGGAATGAGCAGTTCTTC.

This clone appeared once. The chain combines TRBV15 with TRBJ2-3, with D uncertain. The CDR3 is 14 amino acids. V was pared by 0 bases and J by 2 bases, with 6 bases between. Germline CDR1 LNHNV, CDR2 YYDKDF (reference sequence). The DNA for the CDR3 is TGTGCCACCAGCAGAGAGCAGGCCACAGATACGCAGTATTTT. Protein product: CATSREQATDTQYF.

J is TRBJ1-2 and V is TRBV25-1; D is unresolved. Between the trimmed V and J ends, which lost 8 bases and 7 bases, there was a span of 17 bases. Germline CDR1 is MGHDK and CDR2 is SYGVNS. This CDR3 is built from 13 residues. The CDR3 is CASSHGLGSGYTF. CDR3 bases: TGTGCCAGCTCTCATGGGTTAGGGTCTGGCTACACCTTC.

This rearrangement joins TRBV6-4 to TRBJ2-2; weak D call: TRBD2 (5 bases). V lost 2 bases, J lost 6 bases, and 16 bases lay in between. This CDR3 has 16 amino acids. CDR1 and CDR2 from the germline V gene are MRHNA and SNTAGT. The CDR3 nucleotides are TGTGCCAGCAGTGACGGGTTAGCGTTTCCTGCCGGGGAGCTGTTTTTT. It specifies CASSDGLAFPAGELFF.

The CDR3 loop reads CASSIIPLSNTEAFF. The CDR3 coding sequence is TGTGCCAGTAGTATAATCCCGCTCTCGAACACTGAAGCTTTCTTT. The chain is built from TRBV19 and TRBJ1-1; D gene unclear. This CDR3 comprises 15 residues. The V and J ends lost 2 bases and 1 base respectively, with 11 bases between them. The V gene's germline CDR1 is LNHDA and CDR2 SQIVND (reference sequence).

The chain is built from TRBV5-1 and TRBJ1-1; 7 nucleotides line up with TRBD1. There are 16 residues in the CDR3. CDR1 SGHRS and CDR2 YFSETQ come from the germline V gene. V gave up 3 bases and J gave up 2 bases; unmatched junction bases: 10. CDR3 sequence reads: CASSSTRTGTNTEAFF. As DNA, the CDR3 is TGCGCCAGCAGCTCCACCCGGACAGGTACCAACACTGAAGCTTTCTTT.